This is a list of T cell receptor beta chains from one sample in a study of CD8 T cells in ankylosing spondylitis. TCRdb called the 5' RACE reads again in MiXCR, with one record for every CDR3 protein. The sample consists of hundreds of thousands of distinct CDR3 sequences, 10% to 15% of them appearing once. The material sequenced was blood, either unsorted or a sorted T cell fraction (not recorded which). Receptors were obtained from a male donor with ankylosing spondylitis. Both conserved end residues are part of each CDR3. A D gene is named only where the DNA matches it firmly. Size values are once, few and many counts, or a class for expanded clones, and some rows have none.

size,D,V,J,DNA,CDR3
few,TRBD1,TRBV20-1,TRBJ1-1,TGCAGTGCTAGAGATCCGAGACAGGGGATGAACACTGAAGCTTTCTTT,CSARDPRQGMNTEAFF
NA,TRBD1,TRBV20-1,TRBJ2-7,TGCAGTTCTCCGGGACAGGGATCCTACGAGCAGTACTTC,CSSPGQGSYEQYF
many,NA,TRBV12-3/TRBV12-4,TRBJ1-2,TGTGCCAGCACCCTCTGGGGGGGAGGCTACACCTTC,CASTLWGGGYTF
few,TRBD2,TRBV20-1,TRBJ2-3,TGCAGTGCTCCCCTAGCGGTACCACAAGATACGCAGTATTTT,CSAPLAVPQDTQYF
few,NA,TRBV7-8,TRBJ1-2,TGTGCCAGCAGCCCGGGACGGCGAGATGGCTACACCTTC,CASSPGRRDGYTF
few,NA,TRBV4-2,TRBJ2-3,TGTGCCAGCGCAGGAAGAAGGGGGGGCGGATCTAGCACAGATACGCAGTATTTT,CASAGRRGGGSSTDTQYF
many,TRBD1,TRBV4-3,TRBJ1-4,TGCGCCAGCAGCCAAGGGGACAGTAATGAAAAACTGTTTTTT,CASSQGDSNEKLFF
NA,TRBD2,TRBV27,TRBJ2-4,TGTGCCAGCAGTCCCGGGGGGGCTATAAGGAGAAACATTCAGTACTTC,CASSPGGAIRRNIQYF
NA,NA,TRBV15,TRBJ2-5,TGTGCCACCAGCAGAGTTCTCCAAGAGACCCAGTACTTC,CATSRVLQETQYF
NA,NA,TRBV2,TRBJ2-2,TGTGCCAGCACCCGAGTCCTAGTAGACACCGGGGAGCTGTTTTTT,CASTRVLVDTGELFF
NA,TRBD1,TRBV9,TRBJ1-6,TGTGCCAGCACCCCGACAGGGGCGGGTTATTCACCCCTCCACTTT,CASTPTGAGYSPLHF
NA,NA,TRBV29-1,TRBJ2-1,TGCAGCGTTGGTGGGGGCAGCAATGAGCAGTTCTTC,CSVGGGSNEQFF
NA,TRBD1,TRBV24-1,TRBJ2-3,TGTGCCACCAGTGATATCGGACAGGGTGGAGATACGCAGTATTTT,CATSDIGQGGDTQYF
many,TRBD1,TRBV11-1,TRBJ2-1,TGTGCCAGCAGCTTAGAGGCGTTAGGAGGACAGGTGCAGTTCTTC,CASSLEALGGQVQFF
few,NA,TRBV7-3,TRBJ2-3,TGTGCCAGCAGCAACAGTCCCGCAGATACGCAGTATTTT,CASSNSPADTQYF
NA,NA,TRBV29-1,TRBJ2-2,TGCAGCGTGTACAGGGTGGGGAACACCGGGGAGCTGTTTTTT,CSVYRVGNTGELFF
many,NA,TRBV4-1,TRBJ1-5,TGCGCCAGCAGCCGTTCAGGGATTCGGGGCAATCAGCCCCAGCATTTT,CASSRSGIRGNQPQHF
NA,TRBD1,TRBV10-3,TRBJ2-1,TGTGCCATCAGTGGCGGGACAGGGACTATGGGGCAGTTCTTC,CAISGGTGTMGQFF
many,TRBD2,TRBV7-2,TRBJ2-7,TGTGCCAGCAGCTGGGGGGGAACTAACGAGCAGTACTTC,CASSWGGTNEQYF
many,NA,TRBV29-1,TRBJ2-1,TGCAGCGTTGAAGGGGCCCTCATCTACAATGAGCAGTTCTTC,CSVEGALIYNEQFF
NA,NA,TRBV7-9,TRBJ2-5,TGTGCCAGCAGAAAATCACGCGGGACCCTCGCAGAGACCCAGTACTTC,CASRKSRGTLAETQYF
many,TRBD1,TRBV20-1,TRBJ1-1,TGCAGTGCCTCGGGACAGGGTTCGGGCACTGAAGCTTTCTTT,CSASGQGSGTEAFF
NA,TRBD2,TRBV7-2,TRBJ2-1,TGTGCCAGCAGCCCCGTAGCGGGGTACAATGAGCAGTTCTTC,CASSPVAGYNEQFF
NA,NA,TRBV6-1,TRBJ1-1,TGTGCCAGCAGTGCCTCGGACCGGTCGAACACTGAAGCTTTCTTT,CASSASDRSNTEAFF
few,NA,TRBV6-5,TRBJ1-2,TGTGCCAGCAGTTACTCGATTCCACAGGGAGCCTATGGCTACACCTTC,CASSYSIPQGAYGYTF
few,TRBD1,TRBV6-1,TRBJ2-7,TGTGCCAGCAGAGCCGGACAGGGGGCCACCTACGAGCAGTACTTC,CASRAGQGATYEQYF
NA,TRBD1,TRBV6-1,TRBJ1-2,TGTGCCAGCAGTGTTTTACGGGACAGGGCTGGCTACACCTTC,CASSVLRDRAGYTF
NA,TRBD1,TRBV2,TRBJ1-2,TGTGCCAGCAGTGGGACAGGGGAGAGTGGCTACACCTTC,CASSGTGESGYTF
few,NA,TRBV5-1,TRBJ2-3,TGCGCCAGCAGCTTACAGAGTTTAGATACGCAGTATTTT,CASSLQSLDTQYF
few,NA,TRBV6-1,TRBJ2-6,TGTGCCACCATGAGGCGACCAGCGGCTGGGGCCAACGTCCTGACTTTC,CATMRRPAAGANVLTF
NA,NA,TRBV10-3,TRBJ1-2,TGTGCCATCAGTGTAGGGGCAGGGGATGGCTACACCTTC,CAISVGAGDGYTF
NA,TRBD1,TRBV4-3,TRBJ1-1,TGCGCCAGCAGCCAACGACGGGACAGCCTACCTTTGAACACTGAAGCTTTCTTT,CASSQRRDSLPLNTEAFF
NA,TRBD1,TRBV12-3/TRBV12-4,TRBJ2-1,TGTGCCAGCAGGGGGACAGTGTACAATGAGCAGTTCTTC,CASRGTVYNEQFF
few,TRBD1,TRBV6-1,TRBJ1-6,TGTGCCAGCAGCAGACAGGGGGCGTATAATTCACCCCTCCACTTT,CASSRQGAYNSPLHF
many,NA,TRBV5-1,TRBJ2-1,TGCGCCAGCGGCTCTGAGACGAGCTCCTACAATGAGCAGTTCTTC,CASGSETSSYNEQFF
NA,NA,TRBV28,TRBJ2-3,TGTGCCAGCAGTTCCCGGACCGTCGGGGATACGCAGTATTTT,CASSSRTVGDTQYF
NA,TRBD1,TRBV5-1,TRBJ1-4,TGCGCCAGCACGGACAGGGATAATGAAAAACTGTTTTTT,CASTDRDNEKLFF
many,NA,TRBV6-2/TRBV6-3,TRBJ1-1,TGTGCCAGCAGTGACTACAGCGAAGCTTTCTTT,CASSDYSEAFF
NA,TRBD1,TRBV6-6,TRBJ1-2,TGTGCCAGCAGTAATCGGACAGGCTATGGCTACACCTTC,CASSNRTGYGYTF
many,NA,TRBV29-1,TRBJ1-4,TGCAGCGTCGGGACGGAGGGTGAAAAACTGTTTTTT,CSVGTEGEKLFF
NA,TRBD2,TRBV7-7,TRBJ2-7,TGTGCTAGCAGCTTAAGACGGGAGGACTTC,CASSLRREDF
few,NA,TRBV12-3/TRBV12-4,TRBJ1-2,TGTGCCAGCAGTTTAGGTGGCCTTACCTCCTATGGCTACACCTTC,CASSLGGLTSYGYTF
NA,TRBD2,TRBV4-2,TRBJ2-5,TGTGCCAGCAGCCAACTTAGCGGGGAGACCCAGTACTTC,CASSQLSGETQYF
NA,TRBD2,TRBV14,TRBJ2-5,TGTGCCAGCAGCGAACTAGCGGGACAAGAGACCCAGTACTTC,CASSELAGQETQYF
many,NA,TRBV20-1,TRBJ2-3,TGCAGTGCTAGAGAACGACCAGGGGGGGATACGCAGTATTTT,CSARERPGGDTQYF
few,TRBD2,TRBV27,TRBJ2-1,TGTGCCAGCAGTTACCTAGCGGGAGCCAATGAGCAGTTCTTC,CASSYLAGANEQFF
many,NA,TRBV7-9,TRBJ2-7,TGTGCCAGCAGCTTAACCCTAACCTACGAGCAGTACTTC,CASSLTLTYEQYF
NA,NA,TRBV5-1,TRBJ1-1,TGCGCCAGCAGCTCGGCTGTTGAGGGCTACACTGAAGCTTTCTTT,CASSSAVEGYTEAFF
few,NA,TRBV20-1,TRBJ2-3,TGCAGTGCTGCATTAGCCGAAGATACGCAGTATTTT,CSAALAEDTQYF
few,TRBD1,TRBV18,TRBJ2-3,TGTGCCAGCTCAATTTTGACAGGGGACCAAGATACGCAGTATTTT,CASSILTGDQDTQYF
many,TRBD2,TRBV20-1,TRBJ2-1,TGCAGTGCTAAACCCCGACTAGCGGGCTACCCTTACAATGAGCAGTTCTTC,CSAKPRLAGYPYNEQFF
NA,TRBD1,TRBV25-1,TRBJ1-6,TGTGCCAGCAGTGAATACAGGGGGGATAATTCACCCCTCCACTTT,CASSEYRGDNSPLHF
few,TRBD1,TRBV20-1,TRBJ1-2,TGCAGTGCTAGCGACAGGGGGCCTATAAGAAGCTATGGCTACACCTTC,CSASDRGPIRSYGYTF
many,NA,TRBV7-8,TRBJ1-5,TGTGCCAGCAGCTTAGTCACCGGGCATCAGCCCCAGCATTTT,CASSLVTGHQPQHF
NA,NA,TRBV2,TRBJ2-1,TGTGCCAGCAGTAGGATTATCGGGGCGCTTTACAATGAGCAGTTCTTC,CASSRIIGALYNEQFF
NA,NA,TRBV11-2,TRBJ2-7,TGTGCCAGCGGAGGGGGGCTCTTTCCGTACTTC,CASGGGLFPYF
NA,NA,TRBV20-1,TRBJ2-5,TGCAGTGCTACCATAAGTGAGACCCAGTACTTC,CSATISETQYF
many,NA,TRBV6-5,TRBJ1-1,TGTGCCAGCAGTTATATGTGGAACACTGAAGCTTTCTTT,CASSYMWNTEAFF
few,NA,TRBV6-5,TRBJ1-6,TGTGCCAGCAGTTATTGGGGAGTCTCCTATAATTCACCCCTCCACTTT,CASSYWGVSYNSPLHF
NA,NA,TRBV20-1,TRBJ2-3,TGCAGTGCTCCCAGTCAGGCGGTTCCAGATACGCAGTATTTT,CSAPSQAVPDTQYF